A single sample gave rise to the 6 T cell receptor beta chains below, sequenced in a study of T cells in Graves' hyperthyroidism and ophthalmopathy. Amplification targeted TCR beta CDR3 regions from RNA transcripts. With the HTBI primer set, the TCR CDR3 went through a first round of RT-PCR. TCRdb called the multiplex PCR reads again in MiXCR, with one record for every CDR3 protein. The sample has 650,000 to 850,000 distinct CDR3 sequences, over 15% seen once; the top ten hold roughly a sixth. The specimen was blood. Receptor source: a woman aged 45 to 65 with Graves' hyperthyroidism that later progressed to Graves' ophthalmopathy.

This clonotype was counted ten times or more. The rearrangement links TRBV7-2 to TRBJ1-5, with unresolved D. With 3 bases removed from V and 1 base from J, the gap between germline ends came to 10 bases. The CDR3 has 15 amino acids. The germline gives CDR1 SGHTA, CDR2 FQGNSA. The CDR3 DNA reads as TGTGCCAGCAGCTTTGCGGGATCGAGCAATCAGCCCCAGCATTTT. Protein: CASSFAGSSNQPQHF.

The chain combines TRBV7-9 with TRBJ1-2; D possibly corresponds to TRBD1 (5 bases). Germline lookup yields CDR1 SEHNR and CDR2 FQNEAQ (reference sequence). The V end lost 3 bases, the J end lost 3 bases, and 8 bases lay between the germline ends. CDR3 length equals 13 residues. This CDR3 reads CASSFQGDYGYTF. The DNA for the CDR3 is TGTGCCAGCAGCTTCCAGGGTGACTATGGCTACACCTTC.

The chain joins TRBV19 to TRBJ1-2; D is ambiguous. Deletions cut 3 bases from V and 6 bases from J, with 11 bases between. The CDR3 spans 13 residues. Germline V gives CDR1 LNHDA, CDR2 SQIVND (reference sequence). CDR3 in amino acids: CASSIVEADGYTF. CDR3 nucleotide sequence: TGTGCCAGTAGTATCGTTGAGGCCGATGGCTACACCTTC. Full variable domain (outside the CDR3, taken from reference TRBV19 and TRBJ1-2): DGGITQSPKYLFRKEGQNVTLSCEQNLNHDAMYWYRQDPGQGLRLIYYSQIVNDFQKGDIAEGYSVSREKKESFPLTVTSAQKNPTAFYLCASSIVEADGYTFGSGTRLTVV.

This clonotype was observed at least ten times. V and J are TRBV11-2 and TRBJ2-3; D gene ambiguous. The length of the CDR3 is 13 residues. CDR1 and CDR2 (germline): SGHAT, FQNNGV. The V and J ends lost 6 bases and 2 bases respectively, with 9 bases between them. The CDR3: CASRKALTDTQYF. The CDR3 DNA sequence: TGTGCCAGCAGAAAAGCCCTCACAGATACGCAGTATTTT.

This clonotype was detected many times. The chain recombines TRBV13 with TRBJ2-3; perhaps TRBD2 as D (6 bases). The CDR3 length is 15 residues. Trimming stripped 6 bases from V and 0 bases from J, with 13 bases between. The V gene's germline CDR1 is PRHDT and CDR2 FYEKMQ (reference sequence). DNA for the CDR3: TGTGCCAGCAGTATCTGGGACTTAAGCACAGATACGCAGTATTTT. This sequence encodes CASSIWDLSTDTQYF.

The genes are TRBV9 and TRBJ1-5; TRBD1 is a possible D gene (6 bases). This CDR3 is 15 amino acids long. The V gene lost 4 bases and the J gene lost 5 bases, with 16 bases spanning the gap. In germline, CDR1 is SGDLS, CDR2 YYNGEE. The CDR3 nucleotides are TGTGCCAGCAGCTGGGGGACAAATCCCGATCAGCCCCAGCATTTT. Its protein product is CASSWGTNPDQPQHF. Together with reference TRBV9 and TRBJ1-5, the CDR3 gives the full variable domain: DSGVTQTPKHLITATGQRVTLRCSPRSGDLSVYWYQQSLDQGLQFLIQYYNGEERAKGNILERFSAQQFPDLHSELNLSSLELGDSALYFCASSWGTNPDQPQHFGDGTRLSIL.